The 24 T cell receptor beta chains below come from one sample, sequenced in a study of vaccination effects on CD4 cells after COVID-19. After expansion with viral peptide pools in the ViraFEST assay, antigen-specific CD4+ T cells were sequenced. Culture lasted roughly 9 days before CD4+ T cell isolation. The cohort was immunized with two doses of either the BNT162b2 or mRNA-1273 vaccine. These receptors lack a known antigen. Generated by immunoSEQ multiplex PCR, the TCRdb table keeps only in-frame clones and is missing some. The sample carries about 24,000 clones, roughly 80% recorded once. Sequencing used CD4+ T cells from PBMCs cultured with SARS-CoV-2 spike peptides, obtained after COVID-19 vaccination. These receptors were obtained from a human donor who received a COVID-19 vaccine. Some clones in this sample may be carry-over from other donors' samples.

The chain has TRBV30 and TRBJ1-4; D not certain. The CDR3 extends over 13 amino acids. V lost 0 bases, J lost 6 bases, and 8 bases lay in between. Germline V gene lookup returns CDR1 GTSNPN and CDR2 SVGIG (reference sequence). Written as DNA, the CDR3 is TGTGCCTGGAGTGTACCGATCTATGAAAAACTGTTTTTT. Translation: CAWSVPIYEKLFF.

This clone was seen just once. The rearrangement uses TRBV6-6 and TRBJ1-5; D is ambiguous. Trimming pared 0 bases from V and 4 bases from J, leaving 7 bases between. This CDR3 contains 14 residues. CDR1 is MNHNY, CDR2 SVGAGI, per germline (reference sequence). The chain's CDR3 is CASSYSNLNQPQHF. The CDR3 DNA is TGTGCCAGCAGTTACTCGAACCTTAATCAGCCCCAGCATTTT.

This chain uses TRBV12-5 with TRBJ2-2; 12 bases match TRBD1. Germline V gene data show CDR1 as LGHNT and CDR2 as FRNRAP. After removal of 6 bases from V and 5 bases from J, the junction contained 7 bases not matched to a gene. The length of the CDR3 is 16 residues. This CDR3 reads CASGIGTGGGTGELFF. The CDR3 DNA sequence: TGTGCTAGTGGGATTGGGACAGGGGGCGGGACCGGGGAGCTGTTTTTT.

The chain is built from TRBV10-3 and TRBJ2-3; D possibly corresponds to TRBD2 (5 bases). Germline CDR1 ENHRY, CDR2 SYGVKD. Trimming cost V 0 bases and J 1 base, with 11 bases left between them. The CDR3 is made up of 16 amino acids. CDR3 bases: TGTGCCATCAGTGAGTCGCGGGTAGTTGGCACAGATACGCAGTATTTT. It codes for CAISESRVVGTDTQYF.

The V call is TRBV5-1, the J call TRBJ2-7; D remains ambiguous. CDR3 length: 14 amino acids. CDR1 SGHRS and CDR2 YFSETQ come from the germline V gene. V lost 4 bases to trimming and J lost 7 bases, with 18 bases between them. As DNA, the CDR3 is TGCGCCAGCAGCCCACCGAGCAGCCCGGGTGAGCAGTACGTC. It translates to CASSPPSSPGEQYV.

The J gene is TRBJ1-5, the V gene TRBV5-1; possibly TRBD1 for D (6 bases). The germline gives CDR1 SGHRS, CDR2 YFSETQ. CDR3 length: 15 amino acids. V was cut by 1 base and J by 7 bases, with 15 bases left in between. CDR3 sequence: CASSLWAGAGQPQHF. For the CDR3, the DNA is TGCGCCAGCAGCTTGTGGGCGGGGGCCGGGCAGCCCCAGCATTTT.

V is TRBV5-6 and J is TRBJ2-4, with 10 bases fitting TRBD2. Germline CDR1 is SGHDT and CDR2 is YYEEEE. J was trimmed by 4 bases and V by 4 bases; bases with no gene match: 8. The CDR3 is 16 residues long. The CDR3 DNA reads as TGTGCCAGCAGCCCTGGGGTAGCGGGGGGAAAAAACATTCAGTACTTC. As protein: CASSPGVAGGKNIQYF.

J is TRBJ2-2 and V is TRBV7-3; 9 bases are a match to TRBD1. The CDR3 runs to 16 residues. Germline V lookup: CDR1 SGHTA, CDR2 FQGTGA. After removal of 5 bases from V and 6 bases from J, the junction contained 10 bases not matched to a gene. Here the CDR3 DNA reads TGTGCCAGCAGCGATACCGGGACAGGGAGGGCCGGGGAGCTGTTTTTT. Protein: CASSDTGTGRAGELFF. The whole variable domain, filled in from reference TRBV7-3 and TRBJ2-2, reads GAGVSQTPSNKVTEKGKYVELRCDPISGHTALYWYRQSLGQGPEFLIYFQGTGAADDSGLPNDRFFAVRPEGSVSTLKIQRTERGDSAVYLCASSDTGTGRAGELFFGEGSRLTVL.

CDR3 in DNA: TGCGCCAGCAGTGAACGTACAGGGGATAGCAATCAGCCCCAGCATTTT. Translating gives CASSERTGDSNQPQHF. The rearrangement links TRBV10-1 to TRBJ1-5, with 7 bases identical to TRBD1. Germline V gene data show CDR1 as WNHNN and CDR2 as SYGVQD (reference sequence). The CDR3 extends over 16 amino acids. J was trimmed by 0 bases and V by 3 bases; bases with no gene match: 5.

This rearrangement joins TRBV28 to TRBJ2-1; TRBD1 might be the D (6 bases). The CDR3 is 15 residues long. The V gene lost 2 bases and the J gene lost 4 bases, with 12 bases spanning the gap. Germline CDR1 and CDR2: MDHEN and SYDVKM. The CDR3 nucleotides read TGTGCCAGCAGTTTACAGGGGACGGTTTACAATGAGCAGTTCTTC. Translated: CASSLQGTVYNEQFF. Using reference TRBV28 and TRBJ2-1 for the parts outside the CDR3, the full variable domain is DVKVTQSSRYLVKRTGEKVFLECVQDMDHENMFWYRQDPGLGLRLIYFSYDVKMKEKGDIPEGYSVSREKKERFSLILESASTNQTSMYLCASSLQGTVYNEQFFGPGTRLTVL.

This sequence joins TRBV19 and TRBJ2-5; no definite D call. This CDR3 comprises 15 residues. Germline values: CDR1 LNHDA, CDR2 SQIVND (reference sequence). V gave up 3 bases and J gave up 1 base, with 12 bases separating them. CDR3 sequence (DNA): TGTGCCAGTAGTATTTGGGGTTTCGGCCAAGAGACCCAGTACTTC. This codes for CASSIWGFGQETQYF.

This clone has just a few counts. The CDR3 DNA follows: TGTGCCAGCAGTACCCGGGACAGGGGAAGGAATGAGCAGTTCTTC. As protein: CASSTRDRGRNEQFF. The V call is TRBV6-5, the J call TRBJ2-1; 10 nucleotides align to TRBD1. The CDR3 covers 15 residues. J lost 7 bases, V lost 5 bases, and 8 bases had no gene match. From germline, CDR1 is MNHEY and CDR2 SVGAGI.

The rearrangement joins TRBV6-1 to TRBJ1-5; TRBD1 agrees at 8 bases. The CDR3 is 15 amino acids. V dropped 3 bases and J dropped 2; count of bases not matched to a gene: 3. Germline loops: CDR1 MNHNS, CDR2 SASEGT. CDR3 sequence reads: CASSEGQVGNQPQHF. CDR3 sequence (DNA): TGTGCCAGCAGTGAGGGACAGGTGGGCAATCAGCCCCAGCATTTT.

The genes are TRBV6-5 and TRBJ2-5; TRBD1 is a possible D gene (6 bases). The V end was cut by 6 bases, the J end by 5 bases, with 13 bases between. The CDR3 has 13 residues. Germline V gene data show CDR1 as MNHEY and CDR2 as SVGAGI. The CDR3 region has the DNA TGTGCCAGCAGCAACAGGGCGTCGGAGACCCAGTACTTC. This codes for CASSNRASETQYF.

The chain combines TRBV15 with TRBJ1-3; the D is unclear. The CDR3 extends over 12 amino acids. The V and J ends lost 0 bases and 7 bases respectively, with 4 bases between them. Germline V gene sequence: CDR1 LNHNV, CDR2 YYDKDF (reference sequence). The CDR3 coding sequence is TGTGCCACCAGCAGAGATGAGAACACCATATATTTT. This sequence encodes CATSRDENTIYF.

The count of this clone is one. CDR3 in amino acids: CASSQVWDRVSYF. DNA of the CDR3: TGTGCCAGCAGCCAAGTCTGGGACAGGGTTTCGTATTTT. The chain joins TRBV14 to TRBJ2-3; 9 bases line up with TRBD1. Germline V CDR1 and CDR2: SGHDN, FVKESK. This CDR3 spans 13 amino acids. V lost 1 base, J lost 14 bases, and 7 bases stayed unmatched.

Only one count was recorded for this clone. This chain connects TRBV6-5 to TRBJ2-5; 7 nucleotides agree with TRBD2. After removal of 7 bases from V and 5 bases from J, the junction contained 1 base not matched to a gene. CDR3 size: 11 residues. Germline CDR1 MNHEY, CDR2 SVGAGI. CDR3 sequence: CASNGGETQYF. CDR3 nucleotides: TGTGCCAGCAACGGGGGGGAGACCCAGTACTTC.

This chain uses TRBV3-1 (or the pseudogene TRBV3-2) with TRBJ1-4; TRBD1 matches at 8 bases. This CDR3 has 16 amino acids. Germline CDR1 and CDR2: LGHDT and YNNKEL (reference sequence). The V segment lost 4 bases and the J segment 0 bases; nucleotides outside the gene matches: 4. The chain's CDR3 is CASSRGQVATNEKLFF. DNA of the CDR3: TGTGCCAGCAGCCGGGGACAGGTTGCAACTAATGAAAAACTGTTTTTT.

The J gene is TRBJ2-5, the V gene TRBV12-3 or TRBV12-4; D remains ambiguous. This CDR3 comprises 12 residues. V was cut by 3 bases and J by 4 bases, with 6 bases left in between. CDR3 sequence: CASSFWGETQYF. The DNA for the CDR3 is TGTGCCAGCAGTTTTTGGGGAGAGACCCAGTACTTC.

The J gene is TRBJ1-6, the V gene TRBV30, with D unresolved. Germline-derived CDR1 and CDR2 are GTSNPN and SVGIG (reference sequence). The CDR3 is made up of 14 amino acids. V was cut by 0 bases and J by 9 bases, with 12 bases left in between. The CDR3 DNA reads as TGTGCCTGGAGTGTAGAAGGATACAGTTCACCCCTCCACTTT. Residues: CAWSVEGYSSPLHF.

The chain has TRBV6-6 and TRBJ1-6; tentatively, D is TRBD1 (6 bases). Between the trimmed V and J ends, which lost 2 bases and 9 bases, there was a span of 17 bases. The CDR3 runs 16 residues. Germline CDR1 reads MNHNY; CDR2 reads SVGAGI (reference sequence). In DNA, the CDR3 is TGTGCCAGCAGTTACGTGGGGGCGCATCGTCCTTCACCCCTCCACTTT. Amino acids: CASSYVGAHRPSPLHF.

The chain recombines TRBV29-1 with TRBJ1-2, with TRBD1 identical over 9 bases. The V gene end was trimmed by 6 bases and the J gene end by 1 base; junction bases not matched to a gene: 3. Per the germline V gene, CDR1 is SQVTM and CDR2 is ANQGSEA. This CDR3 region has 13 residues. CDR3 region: CSVGQGSNYGYTF. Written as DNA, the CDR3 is TGCAGCGTGGGACAGGGAAGTAACTATGGCTACACCTTC.

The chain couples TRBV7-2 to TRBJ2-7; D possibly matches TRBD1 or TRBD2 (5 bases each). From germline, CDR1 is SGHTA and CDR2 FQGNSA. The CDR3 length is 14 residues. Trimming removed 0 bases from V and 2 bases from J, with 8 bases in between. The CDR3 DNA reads TGTGCCAGCAGCTTAGCGCCGGGGCCCTACGAGCAGTACGTC. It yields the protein CASSLAPGPYEQYV.

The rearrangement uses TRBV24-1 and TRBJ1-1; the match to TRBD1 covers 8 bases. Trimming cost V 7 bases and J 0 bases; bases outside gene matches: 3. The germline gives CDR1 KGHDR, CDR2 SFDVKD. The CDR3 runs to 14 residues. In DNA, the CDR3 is TGTGCCACCAGAGGACAGGGAATGAACACTGAAGCTTTCTTT. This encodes CATRGQGMNTEAFF.